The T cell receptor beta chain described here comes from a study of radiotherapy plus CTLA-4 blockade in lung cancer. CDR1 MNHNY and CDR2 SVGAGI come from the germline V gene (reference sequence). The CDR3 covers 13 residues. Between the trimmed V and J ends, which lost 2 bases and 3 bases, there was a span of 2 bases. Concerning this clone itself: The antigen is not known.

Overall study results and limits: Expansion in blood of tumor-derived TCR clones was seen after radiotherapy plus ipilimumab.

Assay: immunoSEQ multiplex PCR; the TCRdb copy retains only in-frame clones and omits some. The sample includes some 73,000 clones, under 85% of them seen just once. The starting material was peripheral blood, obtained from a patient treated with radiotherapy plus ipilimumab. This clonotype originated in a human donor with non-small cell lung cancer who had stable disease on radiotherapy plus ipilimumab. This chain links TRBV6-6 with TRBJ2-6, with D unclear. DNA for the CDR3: TGTGCCAGCAGTTACGGTGGGGCCAACGTCCTGACTTTC. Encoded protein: CASSYGGANVLTF.